This T cell receptor beta chain was captured in a study of T cells in Graves' hyperthyroidism and ophthalmopathy. Details on this clonotype: What it binds is not known.

Amplification of TCR beta CDR3 regions used RNA as the template. The TCR CDR3 first-round RT-PCR relied on the HTBI primer set. TCRdb re-analysed the multiplex PCR reads in MiXCR, keeping a single row per CDR3 protein. The table has about 500,000 distinct CDR3 sequences, approximately 48% seen once. Patients having uncontrolled infection, another autoimmune disease, pregnancy or lactation were not included. This CDR3 comprises 13 residues. Deletions cut 1 base from V and 5 bases from J, with 9 bases between. The V gene's germline CDR1 is LNHDA and CDR2 SQIVND (reference sequence). Regarding the study as a whole: Blood also carried most thyroid clonotypes expanded above 0.001. A 13 V-J model separated ophthalmopathy from stable hyperthyroidism. The model foresaw ophthalmopathy a median roughly 6.3 months prior to onset.

The chain recombines TRBV19 with TRBJ2-7; possibly TRBD2 for D (6 bases). The receptor's source is an adult woman with Graves' disease, either hyperthyroidism or ophthalmopathy (not recorded which). Sequencing input: peripheral blood or thyroid tissue (not recorded which). The CDR3 here is CASSIVRGDEQYF. In DNA form, the CDR3 reads TGTGCCAGTAGTATAGTGCGGGGAGACGAGCAGTACTTC.